This entry lists 8 T cell receptor beta chains sequenced from one sample in a study of a mutant IDH1 vaccine in newly diagnosed glioma. Generated by immunoSEQ multiplex PCR, the TCRdb table keeps only in-frame clones and is missing some. The profile covers over 50,000 clones, with around 80% appearing a single time and just under 5% taken by the ten largest. The time point: week 47, end of study. It was 300 ug of mutant IDH1 20-mer peptide that made up each vaccine dose, given with topical imiquimod. Their target antigens are unknown. The material sequenced was PBMCs, taken from a glioma patient whose treatment included an IDH1 peptide vaccine. The receptors stem from a woman in her thirties or forties with glioma. Some clones in this sample may be carry-over from other donors' samples.

This chain uses TRBV11-2 with TRBJ2-5, with TRBD1 as a possible D gene (5 bases). Germline assignment: CDR1 SGHAT and CDR2 FQNNGV. The CDR3 runs to 15 residues. V gave up 0 bases and J gave up 1 base, with 9 bases separating them. The CDR3 coding sequence is TGTGCCAGCAGCTTAGACAGGGTGATCCAAGAGACCCAGTACTTC. Protein sequence: CASSLDRVIQETQYF.

This clone was seen a few times. This chain uses TRBV14 with TRBJ1-4; 8 bases map to TRBD1. CDR1 SGHDN and CDR2 FVKESK come from the germline V gene. Trimming took 2 bases from V and 7 from J; bases not matched to a gene: 12. The CDR3 length is 17 residues. The CDR3 reads CASSQRNSDRAPEKLFF. The CDR3 DNA follows: TGTGCCAGCAGCCAAAGGAACTCGGACAGGGCACCTGAAAAACTGTTTTTT.

This clone appeared once. This chain uses TRBV5-4 with TRBJ2-7; TRBD1 agrees at 7 bases. J was trimmed by 4 bases and V by 3 bases; bases with no gene match: 7. Germline V gene lookup returns CDR1 SGHNT and CDR2 YYREEE (reference sequence). The CDR3 consists of 14 residues. This CDR3 is CASSSRQGGYEQYF. CDR3 nucleotides: TGTGCCAGCAGCTCGAGACAGGGCGGTTACGAGCAGTACTTC.

The chain couples TRBV5-6 to TRBJ1-1; a weak D match, TRBD1 (5 bases). The ends were cut back, 4 bases at V and 1 base at J, with 11 bases in the middle. Germline V gene lookup returns CDR1 SGHDT and CDR2 YYEEEE. The length of the CDR3 is 14 residues. The CDR3 sequence: CASSQGGRNTEAFF. The CDR3 coding sequence is TGTGCCAGCAGCCAGGGTGGCCGGAACACTGAAGCTTTCTTT.

The V call is TRBV5-1, the J call TRBJ2-3; a possible D gene is TRBD1 (5 bases). The CDR3 is 14 residues long. V was trimmed by 3 bases and J by 4 bases, leaving 12 bases between them. Per the germline V gene, CDR1 is SGHRS and CDR2 is YFSETQ. CDR3: CASSSLRGADTQYF. CDR3 DNA: TGCGCCAGCAGCTCGCTTAGGGGCGCAGATACGCAGTATTTT.

This rearrangement joins TRBV30 to TRBJ2-7; TRBD1 aligns across 8 bases. This CDR3 contains 14 residues. Germline-derived CDR1 and CDR2 are GTSNPN and SVGIG (reference sequence). The V segment lost 5 bases and the J segment 5 bases; nucleotides outside the gene matches: 11. The CDR3, as DNA: TGTGCCTGGCAACTCGGACAGGGTATCCACGAGCAGTACTTC. Amino acids: CAWQLGQGIHEQYF.

The chain uses TRBV4-1 and TRBJ1-1; D gene ambiguous. The CDR3 totals 12 residues. V lost 0 bases and J 11 bases, leaving 10 bases between the germline ends. Germline CDR1 reads MGHRA; CDR2 reads YSYEKL. The CDR3 spells CASSQDGRRAFF. In DNA, the CDR3 is TGCGCCAGCAGCCAAGATGGGAGGAGGGCTTTCTTT.

V usage is TRBV10-3 and J usage is TRBJ1-2; TRBD1 aligns across 7 bases. The CDR3 is 13 residues long. Germline CDR1 ENHRY, CDR2 SYGVKD. J lost 3 bases, V lost 10 bases, and 8 bases had no gene match. The chain's CDR3 is CATGGTVYYGYTF. As DNA, the CDR3 is TGTGCCACAGGGGGAACAGTATACTATGGCTACACCTTC.